This is a list of T cell receptor beta chains from one sample in a study of CD8 T cells in Susac syndrome. TCRdb redid the calling of the immunoSEQ multiplex PCR reads with MiXCR, one entry per CDR3 protein. The sample contains about 210,000 distinct CDR3 sequences, approximately 94% of which appear only once. Sample: CD4+ T cells from PBMCs. These receptors all stem from a human donor with Susac syndrome. CDR3s leave out the opening cysteine and the closing phenylalanine or tryptophan. D genes are given only for firm matches. Size is stated for part of the rows, as once, few or many counts, or as a class when the clone is expanded.

V: TRBV29-1; D: TRBD2; size: -; CDR3: SVTSGVGNIQY
V: TRBV7-9; D: TRBD1; size: -; CDR3: ASSSEAQGGYGYT
V: TRBV30; D: TRBD1; size: -; CDR3: AWSGGGLRETQY
V: TRBV20-1; D: -; size: once; CDR3: SAQQNDGNTIY
V: TRBV2; D: -; size: -; CDR3: ASSVLQGGQPQH
V: TRBV29-1; D: -; size: -; CDR3: STIWGVNTEAF
V: TRBV20-1; D: TRBD2; size: -; CDR3: SATSLAGAYTGELF
V: TRBV27; D: -; size: once; CDR3: ASRRSNSPLH
V: TRBV9; D: TRBD1; size: once; CDR3: ASSLQGAKDEKLF
V: TRBV15; D: -; size: once; CDR3: ATSRYRDQSYEQY
V: TRBV30; D: -; size: -; CDR3: AWSVQTGNWGYT
V: TRBV30; D: TRBD1; size: -; CDR3: AWKDRRNTEAF
V: TRBV30; D: -; size: -; CDR3: AWSGRQQETQY
V: TRBV20-1; D: TRBD1; size: -; CDR3: SASPGQAVYEQY
V: TRBV9; D: -; size: -; CDR3: ASSPVGVDGYT
V: TRBV6-5; D: -; size: -; CDR3: ASSDMAGNEQF
V: TRBV11-2; D: -; size: -; CDR3: ASSPGDGGKPQH
V: TRBV15; D: -; size: -; CDR3: ATSREESISYEQY
V: TRBV27; D: -; size: -; CDR3: ASSSPPPGIWTEAF
V: TRBV20-1; D: -; size: -; CDR3: SARARNSPLH
V: TRBV5-4; D: -; size: -; CDR3: ASSLAGDPYEQY
V: TRBV12-5; D: -; size: -; CDR3: ASGLDRIPASTDTQY
V: TRBV20-1; D: TRBD1; size: -; CDR3: SAWTGGRGNQPQH
V: TRBV5-1; D: -; size: -; CDR3: ASSTDGSEGYT
V: TRBV5-1; D: -; size: once; CDR3: ASSLPGQLTYEQY
V: TRBV5-1; D: -; size: -; CDR3: ASSSGGSRVTQY
V: TRBV21-1; D: -; size: -; CDR3: ASSKWGPRRSYEQY
V: TRBV5-1; D: -; size: -; CDR3: ASSGTGWTGYT
V: TRBV10-3; D: TRBD2; size: few; CDR3: AISVRGAGGFYEQY
V: TRBV24-1; D: -; size: -; CDR3: ATSDSAGDYGYT
V: TRBV20-1; D: TRBD2; size: -; CDR3: SARDPAGGPNEQF
V: TRBV12-3/TRBV12-4; D: -; size: -; CDR3: ASRFGQGTYEQY
V: TRBV20-1; D: -; size: -; CDR3: SARDLRRVGETQY
V: TRBV19; D: -; size: -; CDR3: ASRFGKRDTEAF
V: TRBV30; D: -; size: -; CDR3: AWSAGIGGNQPQH
V: TRBV6-5; D: -; size: -; CDR3: ASSSTAGQQY
V: TRBV6-1; D: TRBD1; size: -; CDR3: ASRLDRGAETQY
V: TRBV20-1; D: -; size: once; CDR3: SARQGTTGELF
V: TRBV6-1; D: TRBD1; size: -; CDR3: ASSAGQGFRPATIAKNIQY
V: TRBV18; D: -; size: -; CDR3: ASSPPTGSTDTQY
V: TRBV30; D: -; size: -; CDR3: AWSVAGNTIY
V: TRBV9; D: TRBD2; size: -; CDR3: ASSPRTSGGLETQY
V: TRBV28; D: TRBD1; size: few; CDR3: ASSPPGQRNSPLH
V: TRBV7-2; D: TRBD2; size: -; CDR3: ASSLQAGDYNEQF
V: TRBV20-1; D: -; size: -; CDR3: SARGFRGGYEQY
V: TRBV15; D: -; size: -; CDR3: ATSGYSPSESNEQF
V: TRBV15; D: TRBD1; size: -; CDR3: ATSRPGQGAFRELF
V: TRBV6-2/TRBV6-3; D: -; size: -; CDR3: ASSRILEDTEAF
V: TRBV19; D: -; size: -; CDR3: ASREDSFRSWGTGELF
V: TRBV5-4; D: -; size: -; CDR3: ASSPYLSGANVLT
V: TRBV24-1; D: TRBD1; size: -; CDR3: ATSDLRGGERNEQF
V: TRBV6-1; D: -; size: -; CDR3: ASSEGEGVLRYEKLF
V: TRBV20-1; D: -; size: -; CDR3: SAGPFPSTDTQY
V: TRBV6-5; D: -; size: once; CDR3: ASSPLGGGRNEQF
V: TRBV2; D: -; size: -; CDR3: ASSLFGEAQY
V: TRBV11-2; D: TRBD1; size: -; CDR3: ASSWGTGGNNQPQH
V: TRBV20-1; D: TRBD2; size: once; CDR3: SATRTSGGAPYEQY